A selection of T cell receptor beta chains follows, all from one sample in a study of human T cells and chemical hapten exposure. TCRdb used MiXCR to reprocess the RACE reads, holding one entry per CDR3 protein. The repertoire holds more than 75,000 distinct CDR3 sequences, with roughly 10% as singletons. The material was whole blood, obtained in connection with sensitization to the hapten diphenylcyclopropenone (DPC). These receptors all stem from a woman in her thirties with alopecia areata. Some clones in this sample may be carry-over from other donors' samples. Both conserved end residues are trimmed from each CDR3. Fields, in order: J gene, D gene, V gene, CDR3 protein. D genes are given only for firm matches.

j_gene: TRBJ2-2; d_gene: NA; v_gene: TRBV29-1; CDR3aa: SVLLPNTGELF
j_gene: TRBJ2-7; d_gene: NA; v_gene: TRBV28; CDR3aa: ASRTLGEAYEQY
j_gene: TRBJ2-7; d_gene: NA; v_gene: TRBV15; CDR3aa: ATSTRWTSSYEQY
j_gene: TRBJ1-4; d_gene: NA; v_gene: TRBV29-1; CDR3aa: SVGVNEKLF
j_gene: TRBJ2-7; d_gene: TRBD1; v_gene: TRBV10-3; CDR3aa: AINLDRDRREQY
j_gene: TRBJ2-1; d_gene: NA; v_gene: TRBV21-1; CDR3aa: ASSKEWPSSYNEQF
j_gene: TRBJ2-2; d_gene: TRBD2; v_gene: TRBV6-5; CDR3aa: ASSPADSGSSWVKNTGELF
j_gene: TRBJ1-2; d_gene: NA; v_gene: TRBV6-5; CDR3aa: ASSYSVPRDTGRLGYT
j_gene: TRBJ2-3; d_gene: TRBD1; v_gene: TRBV24-1; CDR3aa: ATSDPGLQGVDTQY
j_gene: TRBJ2-7; d_gene: NA; v_gene: TRBV6-2/TRBV6-3; CDR3aa: ASSTLGRNYEQY
j_gene: TRBJ2-2; d_gene: NA; v_gene: TRBV6-2/TRBV6-3; CDR3aa: ASSGVLSTGELF
j_gene: TRBJ2-7; d_gene: TRBD2; v_gene: TRBV6-2/TRBV6-3; CDR3aa: ASSRGLDSHEQY
j_gene: TRBJ2-1; d_gene: NA; v_gene: TRBV7-6; CDR3aa: ASSLNPGLSDEQF
j_gene: TRBJ1-4; d_gene: NA; v_gene: TRBV29-1; CDR3aa: SVGENEKLF
j_gene: TRBJ2-3; d_gene: TRBD2; v_gene: TRBV18; CDR3aa: ASSSRTSGRDDTQY
j_gene: TRBJ2-3; d_gene: NA; v_gene: TRBV29-1; CDR3aa: STGVMDTQY
j_gene: TRBJ1-1; d_gene: NA; v_gene: TRBV28; CDR3aa: ASSWDGNTEAF
j_gene: TRBJ2-1; d_gene: NA; v_gene: TRBV11-2; CDR3aa: ASSLPGSYNEQF
j_gene: TRBJ2-2; d_gene: TRBD2; v_gene: TRBV5-1; CDR3aa: ASSLLTSGSAGELF
j_gene: TRBJ2-1; d_gene: NA; v_gene: TRBV20-1; CDR3aa: SARDVGHNEQF
j_gene: TRBJ1-2; d_gene: NA; v_gene: TRBV9; CDR3aa: ASSVGHSNYGYT
j_gene: TRBJ2-1; d_gene: NA; v_gene: TRBV5-6; CDR3aa: ASSLALDEQF
j_gene: TRBJ2-7; d_gene: TRBD1; v_gene: TRBV5-1; CDR3aa: ASSLTGGASLEQY
j_gene: TRBJ2-1; d_gene: NA; v_gene: TRBV6-5; CDR3aa: ASSYQGGLYNEQF
j_gene: TRBJ2-1; d_gene: NA; v_gene: TRBV4-2; CDR3aa: ASSQDGGDEQF
j_gene: TRBJ1-1; d_gene: NA; v_gene: TRBV5-1; CDR3aa: ASRLTTNTEAF